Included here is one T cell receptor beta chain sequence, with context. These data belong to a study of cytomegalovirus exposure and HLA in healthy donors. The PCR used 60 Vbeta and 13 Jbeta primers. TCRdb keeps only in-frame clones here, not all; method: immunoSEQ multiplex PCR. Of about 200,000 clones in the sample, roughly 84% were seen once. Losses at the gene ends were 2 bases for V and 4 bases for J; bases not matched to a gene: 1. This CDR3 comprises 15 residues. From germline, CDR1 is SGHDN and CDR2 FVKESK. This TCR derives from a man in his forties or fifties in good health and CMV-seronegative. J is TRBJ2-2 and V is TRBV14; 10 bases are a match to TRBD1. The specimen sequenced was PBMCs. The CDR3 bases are TGTGCCAGCAGCCAATGGACAGGGGGCACCGGGGAGCTGTTTTTT. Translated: CASSQWTGGTGELFF.